What follows are 13 T cell receptor beta chains derived from one specimen sequenced in a study of T-cell reconstitution after alpha-beta-depleted transplantation in children. Molecular barcoding with unique molecular identifiers was used for the TCRbeta library. TCRdb reprocessed the PCR reads with MiXCR, giving one entry per CDR3 protein. The sample shows some 500,000 distinct CDR3 sequences, approximately 32% of them seen only once. The sequences come from PBMCs from the stem cell graft donor, collected from the stem cell graft. The source is a human donor who donated a stem cell graft to a child with aplastic anemia.

This clonotype was seen a few times. The rearrangement uses TRBV20-1 and TRBJ1-5; 9 nucleotides match TRBD1. Germline V gives CDR1 DFQATT, CDR2 SNEGSKA (reference sequence). The CDR3 contains 15 residues. The V segment lost 7 bases and the J segment 2 bases; nucleotides outside the gene matches: 9. The CDR3 DNA is TGCAGTGTGACGACAGGGGGAAGTGGCAATCAGCCCCAGCATTTT. Its translation: CSVTTGGSGNQPQHF.

A single count supports this clonotype. The chain couples TRBV15 to TRBJ2-5; 8 nucleotides line up with TRBD2. The CDR3 is 15 residues long. Germline CDR1 LNHNV, CDR2 YYDKDF (reference sequence). The trim removed 0 bases at V and 5 bases at J, leaving 5 bases unmatched. CDR3 DNA: TGTGCCACCAGCAGAGATGCAGTAGCGGGGGAGACCCAGTACTTC. This encodes CATSRDAVAGETQYF.

This clonotype came up a few times. This sequence joins TRBV6-1 and TRBJ2-1; D is undetermined. Between the trimmed V and J ends, which lost 8 bases and 6 bases, there was a span of 14 bases. Looked up from germline, CDR1 is MNHNS and CDR2 is SASEGT. There are 13 residues in the CDR3. CDR3 sequence: CASHTRVLNEQFF. Here the CDR3 DNA reads TGTGCCAGCCATACACGGGTCCTCAATGAGCAGTTCTTC.

The rearrangement uses TRBV12-5 and TRBJ1-5; tentatively, D is TRBD1 (5 bases). Germline V gives CDR1 LGHNT, CDR2 FRNRAP. Between the trimmed V and J ends, which lost 1 base and 7 bases, there was a span of 8 bases. The length of the CDR3 is 13 residues. The CDR3 loop reads CASGLGGEQPQHF. The CDR3 coding sequence is TGTGCTAGTGGTTTGGGGGGGGAACAGCCCCAGCATTTT.

The chain has TRBV18 and TRBJ2-5; TRBD1 matches at 7 bases. Germline CDR1 is KGHSH and CDR2 is LQKENI. Trimming cost V 4 bases and J 0 bases; bases outside gene matches: 5. The CDR3 has 15 residues. The CDR3 region has the DNA TGTGCCAGCTCACTCCAGACAGGGAACCAAGAGACCCAGTACTTC. Encoded protein: CASSLQTGNQETQYF.

This clonotype turned up a few times. This chain uses TRBV12-3 or TRBV12-4 with TRBJ1-3, with TRBD1 as a possible D gene (5 bases). Between the trimmed V and J ends, which lost 4 bases and 4 bases, there was a span of 14 bases. The CDR3 totals 15 residues. The CDR3 is CASSSPGFRGNTIYF. In nucleotides, the CDR3 is TGTGCCAGCAGTTCACCAGGGTTTCGAGGAAACACCATATATTTT.

V and J are TRBV7-2 and TRBJ2-1; no firm D call. Between the trimmed V and J ends, which lost 7 bases and 7 bases, there was a span of 17 bases. Germline V gene lookup returns CDR1 SGHTA and CDR2 FQGNSA. The CDR3 sequence is 14 residues long. Written as DNA, the CDR3 is TGTGCCAGCAACGTTGCACCGGCCGGGAATGAGCAGTTCTTC. Encoded protein: CASNVAPAGNEQFF.

The chain uses TRBV18 and TRBJ1-1, with 9 bases that match TRBD1. J lost 4 bases, V lost 4 bases, and 10 bases had no gene match. The CDR3 has 16 residues. Germline CDR1 reads KGHSH; CDR2 reads LQKENI. Here the CDR3 DNA reads TGTGCCAGCTCACTTCTGGGAGACAGGGGGGCCACTGAAGCTTTCTTT. It specifies CASSLLGDRGATEAFF.

This sequence joins TRBV12-3 or TRBV12-4 and TRBJ2-6, with D possibly being TRBD2 (5 bases). CDR3 size: 15 residues. Trimming removed 2 bases from V and 4 bases from J, with 9 bases in between. CDR3 nucleotide sequence: TGTGCCAGCAGTTTATCGGGGTCCGGGGCCAACGTCCTGACTTTC. Protein sequence: CASSLSGSGANVLTF.

This clonotype has more than one count but fewer than ten. The chain joins TRBV6-4 to TRBJ2-3, with 13 bases matching TRBD2. Trimming removed 6 bases from V and 4 bases from J; junction bases left unmatched: 4. CDR1 is MRHNA, CDR2 SNTAGT, per germline. This CDR3 has 15 amino acids. CDR3 nucleotides: TGTGCCAGCAGACGACTAGCGGGAGGACCAGATACGCAGTATTTT. This gives the protein CASRRLAGGPDTQYF.

The gene calls are TRBV27 and TRBJ1-6, with D possibly being TRBD1 (5 bases). This CDR3 spans 14 amino acids. CDR1 is MNHEY, CDR2 SMNVEV, per germline (reference sequence). Trimming took 5 bases from V and 7 from J, leaving 12 bases between them. CDR3 DNA sequence: TGTGCCAGCAGTCCTCGCGGGGCAAATTCACCCCTCCACTTT. Translated: CASSPRGANSPLHF.

The table lists this clonotype with a few counts. The rearrangement links TRBV5-1 to TRBJ2-1; TRBD2 might be the D (5 bases). CDR3 length: 15 amino acids. Germline assignment: CDR1 SGHRS and CDR2 YFSETQ. V was pared by 2 bases and J by 6 bases, with 15 bases between. The CDR3 DNA sequence: TGCGCCAGCAGCTTAAGTAAGGGAGCAGGCAATGAGCAGTTCTTC. Its protein is CASSLSKGAGNEQFF. Supplemented by reference TRBV5-1 and TRBJ2-1, the full variable domain reads KAGVTQTPRYLIKTRGQQVTLSCSPISGHRSVSWYQQTPGQGLQFLFEYFSETQRNKGNFPGRFSGRQFSNSRSEMNVSTLELGDSALYLCASSLSKGAGNEQFFGPGTRLTVL.

This clonotype was recorded once. This chain joins TRBV27 and TRBJ2-3; possibly TRBD1 for D (6 bases). V was cut by 1 base and J by 5 bases, with 22 bases left in between. This CDR3 spans 18 amino acids. Germline V gene lookup returns CDR1 MNHEY and CDR2 SMNVEV (reference sequence). DNA of the CDR3: TGTGCCAGCAGTTTATTGGGGCAGGGGATTGCTCGGGTAGATACGCAGTATTTT. This translates into CASSLLGQGIARVDTQYF.